The rows below give T cell receptor beta chains drawn from one sample of a study of T cells in Graves' hyperthyroidism and ophthalmopathy. TCRdb recomputed calls from the multiplex PCR reads with MiXCR, one row per CDR3 protein. The sample lists 270,000 or so distinct CDR3 sequences, roughly 15% occurring once. The sample taken for sequencing was blood. These receptors originate from a woman aged 45-60 years with Graves' hyperthyroidism that later progressed to Graves' ophthalmopathy. Each CDR3 is given with its conserved first and last residue. The D gene is left open where the match is weak. Size values are once, few and many counts, or a class for expanded clones, and some rows have none.

clone size,D gene,J gene,V gene,CDR3 protein,CDR3 DNA
few,TRBD1,TRBJ2-7,TRBV19,CASRSRDRVYEQYF,TGTGCCAGTAGATCCCGGGACAGGGTCTACGAGCAGTACTTC
many,TRBD1,TRBJ1-2,TRBV28,CASSLLGQGNYGYTF,TGTGCCAGCAGTTTGCTGGGACAGGGTAACTATGGCTACACCTTC
NA,NA,TRBJ1-3,TRBV3-1,CASSPDRAGGNTIYF,TGTGCCAGCAGCCCCGATCGGGCGGGGGGAAACACCATATATTTT
NA,TRBD1,TRBJ2-7,TRBV20-1,CSAKVGDRGREQYF,TGCAGTGCTAAGGTCGGGGACAGGGGGCGCGAGCAGTACTTC
many,TRBD1,TRBJ1-2,TRBV20-1,CSAIDRALIYGYTF,TGCAGTGCTATCGACAGGGCCCTTATCTATGGCTACACCTTC
many,TRBD1,TRBJ1-2,TRBV6-1,CASSRRGQNYGYTF,TGTGCCAGCAGCCGCAGGGGACAGAACTATGGCTACACCTTC
many,NA,TRBJ1-5,TRBV28,CASSHRSGVQPQHF,TGTGCCAGCAGCCACCGCTCAGGGGTTCAGCCCCAGCATTTT
many,NA,TRBJ1-2,TRBV7-2,CASSLDPRGGYTF,TGTGCCAGCAGCCTAGACCCACGGGGTGGCTACACCTTC
many,NA,TRBJ2-3,TRBV3-1,CASSQDLAGTQYF,TGTGCCAGCAGCCAAGATTTGGCCGGTACGCAGTATTTT
NA,TRBD2,TRBJ2-5,TRBV6-1,CASSDGAGGPETQYF,TGTGCCAGCAGTGATGGGGCGGGAGGGCCGGAGACCCAGTACTTC
few,TRBD1,TRBJ1-2,TRBV7-9,CASSPTGGAYGYTF,TGTGCCAGCAGCCCTACAGGGGGCGCTTATGGCTACACCTTC
many,NA,TRBJ2-5,TRBV7-8,CASSLGGSIETQYF,TGTGCCAGCAGCTTAGGAGGGAGCATTGAGACCCAGTACTTC
many,NA,TRBJ1-5,TRBV5-6,CASSFWDMGQPQHF,TGTGCCAGCAGCTTTTGGGACATGGGTCAGCCCCAGCATTTT
few,TRBD1,TRBJ2-7,TRBV2,CASSGPGQGKTYEQYF,TGTGCCAGCAGTGGTCCGGGACAGGGAAAAACCTACGAGCAGTACTTC
few,TRBD1,TRBJ2-3,TRBV13,CASSERGRTGATDTQYF,TGTGCCAGCAGCGAAAGGGGAAGGACAGGGGCCACAGATACGCAGTATTTT
many,TRBD1,TRBJ1-5,TRBV7-9,CASSLGQGRNQPQHF,TGTGCCAGCAGCCTGGGACAGGGAAGGAATCAGCCCCAGCATTTT
many,TRBD1,TRBJ1-1,TRBV5-1,CASSLRDRGGVPFNTEAFF,TGCGCCAGCAGCTTGAGGGACAGGGGGGGGGTACCTTTCAACACTGAAGCTTTCTTT
few,NA,TRBJ1-1,TRBV4-1,CASSQGHADTEAFF,TGCGCCAGCAGCCAAGGACACGCCGACACTGAAGCTTTCTTT
few,NA,TRBJ2-5,TRBV19,CATRDSQETQYF,TGTGCCACACGGGACTCCCAAGAGACCCAGTACTTC
many,NA,TRBJ1-1,TRBV18,CASSPDLNTEAFF,TGTGCCAGCTCACCGGACCTGAACACTGAAGCTTTCTTT
many,NA,TRBJ2-1,TRBV28,CASARRRNEQFF,TGTGCCAGCGCGAGGCGGCGCAATGAGCAGTTCTTC
many,NA,TRBJ2-4,TRBV10-3,CAISGGQPKNIQYF,TGTGCCATCAGTGGAGGACAGCCGAAAAACATTCAGTACTTC
many,NA,TRBJ2-7,TRBV7-2,CASSLMERPSYEQYF,TGTGCCAGCAGCTTAATGGAACGCCCTTCCTACGAGCAGTACTTC
many,TRBD2,TRBJ2-5,TRBV30,CAWSPGTRGETQYF,TGTGCCTGGAGTCCGGGGACTAGAGGGGAGACCCAGTACTTC
NA,NA,TRBJ2-7,TRBV28,CASSPGTPNYEQYF,TGTGCCAGCAGTCCCGGGACTCCTAACTACGAGCAGTACTTC
NA,TRBD1,TRBJ2-7,TRBV6-1,CASSEAGRQGAFSYEQYF,TGTGCCAGCAGTGAAGCGGGAAGACAGGGGGCTTTTTCCTACGAGCAGTACTTC
many,TRBD1,TRBJ2-7,TRBV5-1,CASSVSGQGAYEQYF,TGCGCCAGCAGCGTGAGCGGGCAGGGGGCTTACGAGCAGTACTTC
NA,TRBD2,TRBJ2-2,TRBV27,CASSPAPAGVGELFF,TGTGCCAGCAGTCCTGCCCCCGCGGGAGTGGGGGAGCTGTTTTTT
many,NA,TRBJ1-1,TRBV11-2,CASSFRGEAAFF,TGTGCCAGCAGCTTTAGGGGGGAAGCGGCTTTCTTT
many,TRBD2,TRBJ2-7,TRBV2,CASSFSGSNEQYF,TGTGCCAGCAGTTTCAGCGGGAGTAACGAGCAGTACTTC
NA,TRBD1,TRBJ1-3,TRBV5-1,CASSPTGTGTGNTIYF,TGCGCCAGCAGCCCCACCGGGACAGGGACTGGAAACACCATATATTTT
many,NA,TRBJ1-5,TRBV28,CASSLIQGSNQPQHF,TGTGCCAGCAGTTTGATACAGGGTAGCAATCAGCCCCAGCATTTT
many,TRBD1,TRBJ2-7,TRBV28,CASRPRGQSYEQYF,TGTGCCAGCAGACCCAGGGGGCAGTCCTACGAGCAGTACTTC
NA,NA,TRBJ2-7,TRBV4-1,CASSKQETYEQYF,TGCGCCAGCAGTAAACAGGAGACCTACGAGCAGTACTTC
few,NA,TRBJ1-1,TRBV20-1,CSAPYGNTEAFF,TGCAGTGCTCCTTATGGGAACACTGAAGCTTTCTTT
NA,TRBD1,TRBJ1-2,TRBV4-2,CASSQDHIATGTHGYTF,TGTGCCAGCAGCCAAGATCATATCGCGACAGGGACTCATGGCTACACCTTC
many,NA,TRBJ2-7,TRBV7-9,CASSLQGFAEQYF,TGTGCCAGCAGCTTACAAGGGTTTGCCGAGCAGTACTTC
NA,TRBD2,TRBJ2-5,TRBV28,CASSIAGFSETQYF,TGTGCCAGCAGTATAGCGGGATTTAGTGAGACCCAGTACTTC